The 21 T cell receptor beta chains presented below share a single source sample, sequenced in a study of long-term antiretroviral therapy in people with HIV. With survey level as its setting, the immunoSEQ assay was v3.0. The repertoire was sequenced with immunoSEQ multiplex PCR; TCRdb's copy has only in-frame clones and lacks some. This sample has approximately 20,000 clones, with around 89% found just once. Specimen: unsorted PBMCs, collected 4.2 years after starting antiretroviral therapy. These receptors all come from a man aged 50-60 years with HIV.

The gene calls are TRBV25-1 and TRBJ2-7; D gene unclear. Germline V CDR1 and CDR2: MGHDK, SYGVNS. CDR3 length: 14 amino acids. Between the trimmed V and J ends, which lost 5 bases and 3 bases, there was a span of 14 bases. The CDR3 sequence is CASSPHTQSYEQYF. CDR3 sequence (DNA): TGTGCCAGCAGTCCGCATACCCAGAGCTACGAGCAGTACTTC.

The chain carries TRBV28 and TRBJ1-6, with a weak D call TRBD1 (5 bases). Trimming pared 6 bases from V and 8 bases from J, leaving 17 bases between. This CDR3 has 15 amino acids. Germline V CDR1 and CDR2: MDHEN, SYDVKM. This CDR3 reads CASSLPRGRDSPLHF. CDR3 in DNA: TGTGCCAGCAGCTTGCCGAGGGGTCGGGATTCACCCCTCCACTTT.

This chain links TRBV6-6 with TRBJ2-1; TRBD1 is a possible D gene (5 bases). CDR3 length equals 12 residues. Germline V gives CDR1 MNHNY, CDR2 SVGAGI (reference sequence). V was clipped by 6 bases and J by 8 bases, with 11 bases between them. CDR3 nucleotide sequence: TGTGCCAGCAGCCGACAGCCCGATGAGCAGTTCTTC. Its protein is CASSRQPDEQFF.

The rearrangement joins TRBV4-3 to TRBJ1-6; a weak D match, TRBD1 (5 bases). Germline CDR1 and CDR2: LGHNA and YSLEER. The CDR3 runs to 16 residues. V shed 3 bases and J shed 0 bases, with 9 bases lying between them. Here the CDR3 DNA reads TGCGCCAGCAGCCAGGGACGTAGCTCCTATAATTCACCCCTCCACTTT. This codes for CASSQGRSSYNSPLHF.

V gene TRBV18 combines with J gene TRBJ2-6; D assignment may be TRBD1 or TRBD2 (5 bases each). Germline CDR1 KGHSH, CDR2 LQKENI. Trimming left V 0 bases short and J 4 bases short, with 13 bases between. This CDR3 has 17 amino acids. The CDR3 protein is CASSPPFGALGANVLTF. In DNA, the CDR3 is TGTGCCAGCTCACCACCGTTCGGGGCGCTGGGGGCCAACGTCCTGACTTTC.

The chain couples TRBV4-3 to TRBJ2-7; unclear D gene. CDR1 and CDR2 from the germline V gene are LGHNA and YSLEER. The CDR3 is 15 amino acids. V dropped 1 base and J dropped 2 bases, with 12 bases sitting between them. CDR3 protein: CASSQVAQSAYEQYF. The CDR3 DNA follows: TGCGCCAGCAGCCAAGTGGCACAGTCGGCCTACGAGCAGTACTTC.

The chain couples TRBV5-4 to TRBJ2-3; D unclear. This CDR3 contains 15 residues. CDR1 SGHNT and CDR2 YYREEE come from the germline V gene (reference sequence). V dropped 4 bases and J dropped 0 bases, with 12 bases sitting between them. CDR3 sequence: CASSPTDPSTDTQYF. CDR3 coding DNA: TGTGCCAGCAGCCCAACTGATCCTAGCACAGATACGCAGTATTTT.

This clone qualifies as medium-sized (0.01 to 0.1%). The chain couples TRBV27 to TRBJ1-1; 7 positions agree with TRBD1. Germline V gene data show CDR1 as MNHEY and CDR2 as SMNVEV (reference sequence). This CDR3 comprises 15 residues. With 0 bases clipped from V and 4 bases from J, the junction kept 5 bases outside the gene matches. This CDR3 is CASSLSSTGSTEAFF. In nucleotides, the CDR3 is TGTGCCAGCAGTTTATCGTCGACAGGGTCCACTGAAGCTTTCTTT.

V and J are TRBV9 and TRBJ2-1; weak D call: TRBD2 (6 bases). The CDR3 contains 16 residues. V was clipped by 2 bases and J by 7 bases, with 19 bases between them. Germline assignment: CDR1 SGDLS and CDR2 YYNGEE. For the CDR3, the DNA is TGTGCCAGCAGCGTTGCTATAGCGGCTTTGTGGAATGAGCAGTTCTTC. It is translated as CASSVAIAALWNEQFF.

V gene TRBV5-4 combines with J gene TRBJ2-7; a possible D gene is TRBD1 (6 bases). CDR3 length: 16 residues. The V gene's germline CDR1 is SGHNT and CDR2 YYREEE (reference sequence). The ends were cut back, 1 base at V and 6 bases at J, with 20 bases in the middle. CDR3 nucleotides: TGTGCCAGCAGCTTGTTTGGCAGGGGAAGGAAGTCCGAGCAGTACTTC. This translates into CASSLFGRGRKSEQYF.

In DNA form, the CDR3 reads TGTGCCAGCAGTTACTCCAGGGACATCTACGAGCAGTACTTC. Translated, it gives CASSYSRDIYEQYF. J is TRBJ2-7 and V is TRBV6-5; TRBD1 is a possible D gene (6 bases). Trimming shortened V by 0 bases and J by 3 bases, and 9 bases separated the two germline ends. The CDR3 has 14 residues. Germline CDR1 and CDR2: MNHEY and SVGAGI.

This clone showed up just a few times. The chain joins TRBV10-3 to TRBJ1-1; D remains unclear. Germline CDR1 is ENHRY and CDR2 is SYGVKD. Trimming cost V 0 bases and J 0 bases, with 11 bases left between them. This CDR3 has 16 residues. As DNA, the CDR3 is TGTGCCATCAGTGAGTCGACGACCGACCTGAACACTGAAGCTTTCTTT. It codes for CAISESTTDLNTEAFF.

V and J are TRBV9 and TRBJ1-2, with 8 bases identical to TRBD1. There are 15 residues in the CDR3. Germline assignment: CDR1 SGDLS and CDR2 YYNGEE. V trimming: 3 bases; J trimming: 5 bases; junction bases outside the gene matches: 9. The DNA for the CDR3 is TGTGCCAGCAGCGAGGGACAGGCCAGAGGGTATGGCTACACCTTC. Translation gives CASSEGQARGYGYTF. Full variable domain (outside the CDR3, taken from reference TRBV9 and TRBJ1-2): DSGVTQTPKHLITATGQRVTLRCSPRSGDLSVYWYQQSLDQGLQFLIQYYNGEERAKGNILERFSAQQFPDLHSELNLSSLELGDSALYFCASSEGQARGYGYTFGSGTRLTVV.

The CDR3 loop reads CASSQPGQGEGYTF. The CDR3 coding sequence is TGTGCCAGCAGCCAACCGGGACAGGGGGAAGGCTACACCTTC. This sequence joins TRBV4-2 and TRBJ1-2, with 11 bases matching TRBD1. J gave up 8 bases and V 2 bases, and 4 bases lay outside the gene matches. This CDR3 has 14 residues. Germline loops: CDR1 LGHNA, CDR2 YNFKEQ.

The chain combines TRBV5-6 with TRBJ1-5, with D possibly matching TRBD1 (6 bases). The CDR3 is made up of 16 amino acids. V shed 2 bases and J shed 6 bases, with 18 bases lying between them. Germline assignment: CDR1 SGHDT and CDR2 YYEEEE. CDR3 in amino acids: CASSFGRAGTIQPQHF. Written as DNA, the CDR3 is TGTGCCAGCAGCTTTGGCCGGGCAGGGACAATTCAGCCCCAGCATTTT.

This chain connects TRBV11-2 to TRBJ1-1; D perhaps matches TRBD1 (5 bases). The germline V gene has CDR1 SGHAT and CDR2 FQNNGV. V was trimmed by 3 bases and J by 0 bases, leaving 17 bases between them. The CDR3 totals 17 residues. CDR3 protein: CASSFRQPGLVNTEAFF. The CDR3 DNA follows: TGTGCCAGCAGCTTCCGACAGCCAGGGTTGGTGAACACTGAAGCTTTCTTT.

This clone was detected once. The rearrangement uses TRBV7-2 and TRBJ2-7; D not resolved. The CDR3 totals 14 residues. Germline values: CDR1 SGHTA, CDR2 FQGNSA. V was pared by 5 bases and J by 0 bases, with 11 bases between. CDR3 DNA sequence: TGTGCCAGCAGCCTGGACCTCAGCTCCTACGAGCAGTACTTC. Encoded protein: CASSLDLSSYEQYF.

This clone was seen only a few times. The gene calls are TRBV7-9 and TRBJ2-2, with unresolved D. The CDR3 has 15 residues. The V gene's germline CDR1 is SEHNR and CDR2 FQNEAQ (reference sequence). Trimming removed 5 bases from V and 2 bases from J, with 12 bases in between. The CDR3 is CASSPVLGNTGELFF. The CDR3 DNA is TGTGCCAGCAGCCCCGTATTAGGTAACACCGGGGAGCTGTTTTTT.

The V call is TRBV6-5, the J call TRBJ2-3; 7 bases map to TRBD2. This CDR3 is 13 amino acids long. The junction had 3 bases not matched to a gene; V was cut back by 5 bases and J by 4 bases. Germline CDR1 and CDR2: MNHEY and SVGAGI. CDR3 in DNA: TGTGCCAGCAGTAGCGGGGTCGCAGATACGCAGTATTTT. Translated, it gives CASSSGVADTQYF.

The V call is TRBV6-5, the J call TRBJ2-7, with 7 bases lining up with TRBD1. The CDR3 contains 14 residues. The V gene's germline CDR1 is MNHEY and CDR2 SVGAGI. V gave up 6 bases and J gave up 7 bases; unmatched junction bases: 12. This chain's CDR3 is CASSLNRGPGEQYF. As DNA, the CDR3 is TGTGCCAGCAGCCTCAACAGGGGTCCGGGAGAGCAGTACTTC.

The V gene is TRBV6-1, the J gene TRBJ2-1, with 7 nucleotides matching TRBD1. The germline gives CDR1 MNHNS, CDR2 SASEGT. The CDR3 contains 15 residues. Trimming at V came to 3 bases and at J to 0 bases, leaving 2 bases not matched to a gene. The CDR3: CASSEGQSSYNEQFF. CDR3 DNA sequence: TGTGCCAGCAGTGAGGGACAGAGCTCCTACAATGAGCAGTTCTTC.